This TCR beta chain was sequenced in a study of beta chain features in type 1 diabetes listed by TCRdb under 2018. Study-wide context: Mean age, gender distribution, total cell number and subset yield did not differ between patients and healthy donors. A total of 90 million to 140 million sorted cells were examined across all samples, and RNA yield correlated strongly with the number of cells per subset. In the study, TCRB repertoires of sorted circulating CD4+ T cell subsets from recently diagnosed type 1 diabetes patients were compared with those of matched healthy donors. Naive and central memory subsets were obtained from all 28 donors, but regulatory and stem cell-like memory subsets were isolated from only 8 patients and roughly 8 healthy donors. Results and caveats for the whole study, not just this receptor: Because cDNA rather than genomic DNA was sequenced, highly expressing activated cells could have been over-represented, although no difference in activation and CD3 levels was found between groups. At VDJ recombination sites, type 1 diabetes patients had fewer insertions and more deleted nucleotides, which implies abnormalities in thymic rearrangement. A moderate but significant shortening of TCRB CDR3 length was observed in type 1 diabetes patients in all four CD4+ subsets. The naive, central memory and regulatory TCRB repertoires appeared to resemble one another more closely among patients than among healthy donors. Shorter templates might have been favored by PCR, but patient and control samples were amplified and corrected together, so both groups would have been affected equally by any skew. HLA sub-analyses involved small numbers of individuals, so any influence of HLA type on TCRB rearrangement remained unresolved.

A single peripheral blood draw of roughly 0.11 L on average was collected from each donor into heparinised tubes. A BD FACSAria II was used to sort naive, central memory, regulatory and stem cell-like memory CD4+ T cells with a panel that included CD45RO, CCR7, CD25, CD127, CD95 and CD27. A purity above 98% was achieved for all sorted populations. Right away, PBMCs were isolated by Lymphoprep density gradient centrifugation and were stained directly, with no culture step. To minimize batch effects, samples were stained and sorted in pairs, one healthy donor with one patient per experiment. The CDR3 runs 18 residues from the cysteine to the phenylalanine. Only the CDR3 part of the read is kept: 54 bases, read in frame from the first base. Trimming leaves V shorter by 1 base and J shorter by 3 bases, with the junction holding 11 bases beyond the gene matches. CDR1 LGHNA and CDR2 YSLEER are derived from the germline V gene.

The entire amount of isolated RNA was reverse transcribed using the High Capacity cDNA Reverse Transcription Kit, so the sequenced TCRB transcripts were expressed ones. Deep immunoSEQ sequencing was performed on naive, central memory and regulatory T cell samples, with an average of around 3.4 million total reads per sample. Sorted cells were lysed in RLT buffer, and RNA was extracted using DNase-treated RNeasy Micro or Mini kits according to cell number. Each cell subset was processed on its own to prevent cross-contamination, while patient and healthy donor samples were processed together. The immunoSEQ multiplex PCR was used to amplify TCRB sequences from cDNA, yielding 87-bp fragments that span the CDR3 region. Sequencing of the amplicons was performed on the Illumina HiSeq platform. From the authors' description of their analysis: Synthetic template baselines were used to correct PCR bias computationally, reads within Hamming distance 2 were collapsed, and singletons that could not be merged were discarded. Reads were aligned against IMGT to assign V, D and J genes, CDR3 length and insertions or deletions at six rearrangement sites. Within each subset, clonotype counts were normalized to the number of sorted cells before true diversity and Gini coefficients were calculated with the tcR R package. Repertoire sharing was quantified using the overlap coefficient calculated on TCRB nucleotide sequences. Out-of-frame TCRB sequences from naive cells were analyzed to stand in for the pre-selection repertoire. Sourced from immuneACCESS, this table was stored by TCRdb with only in-frame sequences that have V and J called. A share of the clones is absent; for the studies checked, an unresolved V gene accounts for under half, and the remainder has no known explanation. That table is the source of V, J and clone size, and D and trimming were worked out from the DNA. The sample contains 860,000 or so clones, roughly a sixth of them found a single time. The ten largest clones take up 0.02% to 0.025% of the sample.

This clone was seen only a few times. Its target antigen remains unknown. Per-base quality was not reported, and no clone a single base away is much larger than it. The receptor chain draws on TRBV4-3 and TRBJ2-2; 7 junctional bases match TRBD2. This TCR came from a woman between 18 and 29 years old in good health. Source material: naive CD4+ T cells from blood. The sample's cell subset or site label, decoded: true naive CD4+ T cells. The DNA reads as follows: TGCGCCAGCAGCCAAGGGCTCAGCGGGACGGGGGACACCGGGGAGCTGTTTTTT. It specifies CASSQGLSGTGDTGELFF.